This T cell receptor (beta chain) was recorded in a study of T cell responses to AZD1222 COVID-19 vaccine. Assay: immunoSEQ multiplex PCR; the TCRdb copy retains only in-frame clones and omits some. The table shows 100,000 to 150,000 clones, with 86% occurring only once. Points on this clone: What it binds is not known.

Study-wide findings and caveats: Spike-specific TCR breadth rose after two AZD1222 doses, and depth rose as well.

The source was peripheral blood, collected 28 days after the second AZD1222 dose. The receptor was derived from an adult who received the AZD1222 COVID-19 vaccine.

CDR3 in amino acids: CSVEGDGDNEQFF. The CDR3 DNA follows: TGCAGCGTTGAAGGGGACGGGGACAATGAGCAGTTCTTC. V and J are TRBV29-1 and TRBJ2-1; D possibly uses TRBD1 or TRBD2 (5 bases each). This CDR3 comprises 13 residues. Germline CDR1 is SQVTM and CDR2 is ANQGSEA. Between the trimmed V and J ends, which lost 1 base and 5 bases, there was a span of 9 bases.